Following are 3 T cell receptor beta chains from one sample sequenced in a study of blood T cells in healthy people across ages. The use of a sample-barcoded 5' primer and a J-beta primer mix characterized a second PCR of about 7 to 12 cycles. TCRdb redid the calling of the 5' RACE reads with MiXCR, one entry per CDR3 protein. This table has over 500,000 distinct CDR3 sequences, 52% appearing once. The source material was blood. The receptor source for this set is a woman aged 80 or over in good health.

For this clonotype: A much larger clone differs by one base, so this may be a read error. V is TRBV28 and J is TRBJ2-1, with 8 bases lining up with TRBD1. The end of the DNA aligns better with TRBJ2-7, so the J call may be wrong. CDR3 length: 15 amino acids. In germline, CDR1 is MDHEN, CDR2 SYDVKM. CDR3 amino acids: CASSLGDRSYNEQYF. The CDR3 DNA reads as TGTGCCAGCAGTTTGGGGGACAGGTCCTACAATGAGCAGTACTTC.

V gene TRBV7-3 combines with J gene TRBJ2-3; tentative D call: TRBD2 (6 bases). Germline CDR1 SGHTA, CDR2 FQGTGA. The V and J ends lost 8 bases and 2 bases respectively, with 11 bases between them. This CDR3 contains 13 residues. The CDR3 DNA reads TGTGCCAGCGGTCGGGAGTTCACAGATACGCAGTATTTT. Translating it yields CASGREFTDTQYF.

The V call is TRBV29-1, the J call TRBJ1-2; 7 nucleotides line up with TRBD1. Per the germline V gene, CDR1 is SQVTM and CDR2 is ANQGSEA. The V and J ends lost 4 bases and 4 bases, in that order; junction bases with no gene match: 6. The CDR3 consists of 13 residues. CDR3 sequence reads: CSVGDRAGYGYTF. CDR3 sequence (DNA): TGCAGCGTTGGTGACAGGGCAGGCTATGGCTACACCTTC.